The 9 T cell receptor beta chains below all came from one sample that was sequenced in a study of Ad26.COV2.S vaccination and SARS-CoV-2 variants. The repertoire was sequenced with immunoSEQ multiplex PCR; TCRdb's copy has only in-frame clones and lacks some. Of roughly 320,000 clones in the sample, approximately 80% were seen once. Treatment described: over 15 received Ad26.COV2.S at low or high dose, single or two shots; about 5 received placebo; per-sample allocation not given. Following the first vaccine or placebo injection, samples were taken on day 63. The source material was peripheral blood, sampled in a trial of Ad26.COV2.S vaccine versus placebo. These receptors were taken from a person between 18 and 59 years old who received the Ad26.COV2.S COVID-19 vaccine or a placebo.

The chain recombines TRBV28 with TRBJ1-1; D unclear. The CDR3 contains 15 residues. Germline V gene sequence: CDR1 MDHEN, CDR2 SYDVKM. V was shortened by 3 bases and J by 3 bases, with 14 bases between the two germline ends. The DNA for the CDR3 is TGTGCCAGCAGTTTCGGGAGGTTTCTCGACACTGAAGCTTTCTTT. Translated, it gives CASSFGRFLDTEAFF.

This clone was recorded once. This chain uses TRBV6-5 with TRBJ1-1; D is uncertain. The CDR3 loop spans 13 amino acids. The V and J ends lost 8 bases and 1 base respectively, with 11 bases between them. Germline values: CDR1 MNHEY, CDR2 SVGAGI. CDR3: CASGVTENTEAFF. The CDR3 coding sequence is TGTGCCAGCGGGGTGACGGAGAACACTGAAGCTTTCTTT.

The CDR3 nucleotides read TGTGCCAGCAGTTTGTCGTCTCCGGCCAATTCACCCCTCCACTTT. Its translation is CASSLSSPANSPLHF. The chain couples TRBV28 to TRBJ1-6, with D unresolved. CDR3 size: 15 residues. The V gene's germline CDR1 is MDHEN and CDR2 SYDVKM. Trimming stripped 3 bases from V and 7 bases from J, with 13 bases between.

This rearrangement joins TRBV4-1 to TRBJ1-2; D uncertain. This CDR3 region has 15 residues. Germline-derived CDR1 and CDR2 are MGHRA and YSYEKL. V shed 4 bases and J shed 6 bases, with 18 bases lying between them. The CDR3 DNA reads TGCGCCAGCAGCCCTCCCCGGGCCCCGTATAATGGCTACACCTTC. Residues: CASSPPRAPYNGYTF.

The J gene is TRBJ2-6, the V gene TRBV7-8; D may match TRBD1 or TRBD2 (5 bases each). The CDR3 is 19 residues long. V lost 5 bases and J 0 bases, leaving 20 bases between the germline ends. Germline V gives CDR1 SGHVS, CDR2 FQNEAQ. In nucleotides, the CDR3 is TGTGCCAGCAGCCAGACCCGGGGCAGACCTCGCTCTGGGGCCAACGTCCTGACTTTC. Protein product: CASSQTRGRPRSGANVLTF.

The CDR3 bases are TGTGCCAGCAGTTCTCGCCCGCGAGCGGGGGGCCTTTCAGATACGCAGTATTTT. This translates into CASSSRPRAGGLSDTQYF. The chain combines TRBV2 with TRBJ2-3; 9 bases are shared with TRBD2. The length of the CDR3 is 18 residues. Germline CDR1 reads SNHLY; CDR2 reads FYNNEI. V shed 5 bases and J 4 bases; nucleotides not matched to a gene: 16.

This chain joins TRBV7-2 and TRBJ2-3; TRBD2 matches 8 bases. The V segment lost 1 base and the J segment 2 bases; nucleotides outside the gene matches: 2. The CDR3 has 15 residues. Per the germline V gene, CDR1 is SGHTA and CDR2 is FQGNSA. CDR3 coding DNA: TGTGCCAGCAGCTTAGACGGGGGGGTCACAGATACGCAGTATTTT. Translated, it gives CASSLDGGVTDTQYF.

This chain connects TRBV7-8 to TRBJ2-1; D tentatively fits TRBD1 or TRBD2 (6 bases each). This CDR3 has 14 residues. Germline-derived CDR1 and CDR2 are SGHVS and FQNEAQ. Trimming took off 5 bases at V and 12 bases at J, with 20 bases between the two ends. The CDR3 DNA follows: TGTGCCAGCAGCCGAGGGCCAACCGGGGGCCGGCAGTTCTTC. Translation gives CASSRGPTGGRQFF.

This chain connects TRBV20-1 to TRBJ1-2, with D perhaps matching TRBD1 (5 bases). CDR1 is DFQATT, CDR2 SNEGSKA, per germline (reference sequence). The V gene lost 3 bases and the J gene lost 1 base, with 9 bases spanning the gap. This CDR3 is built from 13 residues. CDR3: CSASAGNNYGYTF. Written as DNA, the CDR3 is TGCAGTGCTAGTGCAGGGAATAACTATGGCTACACCTTC.